This TCR beta chain was observed in a study of T-cell reconstitution after alpha-beta-depleted transplantation in children. The study's findings and limits: One year post-transplant, T-cell counts and diversity were largely derived from T cells produced anew. The origin of high day-60 TCRbeta diversity in some patients lay in surviving recipient T cells and thymic progenitors.

This clonotype was observed a handful of times. What it binds is not known. During its preparation, the TCRbeta library received unique molecular identifiers. TCRdb re-called the PCR reads with MiXCR, one entry per CDR3 protein. There are a few hundred thousand distinct CDR3 sequences in the sample; under 20% occur only once, and roughly 29% lies in the top ten. The germline CDR1 and CDR2 sequences are SGHDT and YYEEEE. This CDR3 spans 12 amino acids. V shed 4 bases, J shed 10 bases, and the junction held 4 bases outside the gene matches. Here the sequenced sample was PBMCs, mostly from graft donor cells, taken 360 days after TCRalphabeta/CD19-depleted stem cell transplant. The chain uses TRBV5-6 and TRBJ2-1, with 8 bases that match TRBD2. The clonotype was recovered from a boy under two years old who had a stem cell transplant for Wiskott-Aldrich syndrome, so the T cells may come from the graft donor. The CDR3 DNA reads as TGTGCCAGCAGCCAGACTAGCGTAGAGCAGTTCTTC. Amino acid sequence: CASSQTSVEQFF.